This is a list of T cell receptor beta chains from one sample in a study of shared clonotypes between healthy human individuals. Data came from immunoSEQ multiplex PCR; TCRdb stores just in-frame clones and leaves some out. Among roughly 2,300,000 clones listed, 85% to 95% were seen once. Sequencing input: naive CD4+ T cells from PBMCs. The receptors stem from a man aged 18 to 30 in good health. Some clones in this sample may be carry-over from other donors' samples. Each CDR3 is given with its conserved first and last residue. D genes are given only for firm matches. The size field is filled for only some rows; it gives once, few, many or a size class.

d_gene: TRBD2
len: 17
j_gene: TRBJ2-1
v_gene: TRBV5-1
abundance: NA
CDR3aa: CASSLVPSGTSYNEQFF
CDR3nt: TGCGCCAGCAGCTTGGTTCCTAGCGGGACGTCCTACAATGAGCAGTTCTTC

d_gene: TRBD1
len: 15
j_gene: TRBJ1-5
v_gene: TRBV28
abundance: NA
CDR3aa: CASSPGTGDRQPQHF
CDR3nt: TGTGCCAGCAGTCCCGGGACAGGGGATAGACAGCCCCAGCATTTT

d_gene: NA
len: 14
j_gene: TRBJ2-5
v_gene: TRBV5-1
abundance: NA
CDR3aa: CASSLGQAEETQYF
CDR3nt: TGCGCCAGCAGCTTGGGACAGGCGGAAGAGACCCAGTACTTC

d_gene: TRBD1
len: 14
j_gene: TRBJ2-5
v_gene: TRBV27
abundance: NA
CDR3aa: CASRRTGTQETQYF
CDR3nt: TGTGCCAGCAGGCGGACAGGGACCCAAGAGACCCAGTACTTC

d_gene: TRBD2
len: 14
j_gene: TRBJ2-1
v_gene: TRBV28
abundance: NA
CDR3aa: CASRTSGRLNEQFF
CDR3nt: TGTGCCAGCCGGACTAGCGGGAGACTCAATGAGCAGTTCTTC

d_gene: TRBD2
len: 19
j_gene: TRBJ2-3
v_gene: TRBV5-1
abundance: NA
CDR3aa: CASSLWEAGRRLGTDTQYF
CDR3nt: TGCGCCAGCAGCTTGTGGGAAGCGGGAAGGAGGTTGGGCACAGATACGCAGTATTTT

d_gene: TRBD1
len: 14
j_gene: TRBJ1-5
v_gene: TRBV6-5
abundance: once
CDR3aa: CASSQDRAGQPQHF
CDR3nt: TGTGCCAGCAGTCAGGACAGGGCGGGGCAGCCCCAGCATTTT

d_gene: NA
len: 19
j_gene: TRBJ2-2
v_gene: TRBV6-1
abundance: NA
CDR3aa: CASSGPPYPGLYGAGELFF
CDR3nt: TGTGCCAGCAGTGGCCCCCCGTACCCGGGACTCTACGGGGCCGGGGAGCTGTTTTTT

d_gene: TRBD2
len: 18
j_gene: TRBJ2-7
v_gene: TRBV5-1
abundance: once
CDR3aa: CASSWIPGLAGVAYEQYF
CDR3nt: TGCGCCAGCAGCTGGATTCCGGGACTAGCGGGAGTGGCCTACGAGCAGTACTTC

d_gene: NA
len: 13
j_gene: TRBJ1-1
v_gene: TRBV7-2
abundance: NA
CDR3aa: CASSLAQGTEAFF
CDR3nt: TGTGCCAGCAGCTTAGCTCAGGGCACTGAAGCTTTCTTT

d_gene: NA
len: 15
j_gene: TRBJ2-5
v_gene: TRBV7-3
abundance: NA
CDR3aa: CASSLGQAYQETQYF
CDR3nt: TGTGCCAGCAGCTTAGGCCAGGCGTACCAAGAGACCCAGTACTTC

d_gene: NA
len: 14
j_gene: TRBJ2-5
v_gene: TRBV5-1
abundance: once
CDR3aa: CASSVIAGQETQYF
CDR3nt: TGCGCCAGCAGCGTAATAGCGGGACAGGAGACCCAGTACTTC

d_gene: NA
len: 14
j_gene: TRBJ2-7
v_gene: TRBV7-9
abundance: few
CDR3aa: CASSLTRGLNEQYF
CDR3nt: TGTGCCAGCAGCTTAACTAGGGGGTTGAACGAGCAGTACTTC

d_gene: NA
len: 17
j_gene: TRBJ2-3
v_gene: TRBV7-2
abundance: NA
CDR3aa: CASSIPPGPLMGNTQYF
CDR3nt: TGTGCCAGCAGCATACCTCCGGGCCCCCTTATGGGCAATACGCAGTATTTT

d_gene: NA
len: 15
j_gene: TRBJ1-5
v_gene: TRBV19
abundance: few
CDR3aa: CASSVRGSSNQPQHF
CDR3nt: TGTGCCAGTAGTGTTCGGGGCTCTAGCAATCAGCCCCAGCATTTT

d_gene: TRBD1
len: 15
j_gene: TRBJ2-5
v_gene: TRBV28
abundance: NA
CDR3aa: CASSNTGGRQETQYF
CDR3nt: TGTGCCAGCAGTAATACAGGGGGTCGCCAAGAGACCCAGTACTTC

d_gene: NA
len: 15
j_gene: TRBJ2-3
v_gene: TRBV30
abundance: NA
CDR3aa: CAWSVLGRGTDTQYF
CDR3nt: TGTGCCTGGAGTGTTTTGGGACGGGGCACAGATACGCAGTATTTT

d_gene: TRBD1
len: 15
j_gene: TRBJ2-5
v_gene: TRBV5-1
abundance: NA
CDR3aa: CASRSGTGGRETQYF
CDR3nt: TGCGCCAGCAGATCTGGGACAGGGGGCCGGGAGACCCAGTACTTC

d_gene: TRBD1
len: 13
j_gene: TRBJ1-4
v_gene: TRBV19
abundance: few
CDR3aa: CASTGQGPEKLFF
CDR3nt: TGTGCCAGCACTGGACAGGGACCTGAAAAACTGTTTTTT

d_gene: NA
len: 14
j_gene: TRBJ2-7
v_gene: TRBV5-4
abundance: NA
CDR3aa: CASAEGGSSYEQYF
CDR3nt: TGTGCCAGCGCCGAAGGAGGCTCCTCCTACGAGCAGTACTTC

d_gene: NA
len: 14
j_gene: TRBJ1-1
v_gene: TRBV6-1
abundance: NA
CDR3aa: CASSGGAARPEAFF
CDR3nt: TGTGCCAGCAGTGGGGGGGCCGCCCGCCCTGAAGCTTTCTTT

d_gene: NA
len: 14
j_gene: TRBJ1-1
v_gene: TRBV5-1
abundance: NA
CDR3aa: CASSLVLRNTEAFF
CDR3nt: TGCGCCAGCAGCTTGGTATTGCGGAACACTGAAGCTTTCTTT

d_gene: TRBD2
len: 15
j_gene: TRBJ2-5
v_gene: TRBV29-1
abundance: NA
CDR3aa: CSVVFGGSGQETQYF
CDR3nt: TGCAGCGTTGTTTTCGGGGGGTCGGGCCAAGAGACCCAGTACTTC

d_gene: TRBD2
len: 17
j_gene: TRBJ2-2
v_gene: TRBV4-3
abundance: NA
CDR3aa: CASSQDVAGGNTGELFF
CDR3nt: TGCGCCAGCAGCCAAGACGTAGCGGGAGGAAACACCGGGGAGCTGTTTTTT

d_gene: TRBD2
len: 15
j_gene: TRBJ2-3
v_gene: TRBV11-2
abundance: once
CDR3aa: CASSFLAGNTDTQYF
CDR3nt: TGTGCCAGCAGCTTCTTAGCGGGAAATACAGATACGCAGTATTTT

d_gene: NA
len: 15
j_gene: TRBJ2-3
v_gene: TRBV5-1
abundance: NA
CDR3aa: CASSLRGRGTDTQYF
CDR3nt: TGCGCCAGCAGCTTGAGGGGCAGGGGCACAGATACGCAGTATTTT

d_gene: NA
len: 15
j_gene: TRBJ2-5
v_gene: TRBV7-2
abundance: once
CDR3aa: CASSLGWGAAETQYF
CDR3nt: TGTGCCAGCAGCTTAGGATGGGGGGCCGCGGAGACCCAGTACTTC

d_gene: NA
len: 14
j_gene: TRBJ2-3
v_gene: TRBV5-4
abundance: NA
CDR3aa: CASSPADPTDTQYF
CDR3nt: TGTGCCAGCAGCCCTGCTGACCCCACAGATACGCAGTATTTT

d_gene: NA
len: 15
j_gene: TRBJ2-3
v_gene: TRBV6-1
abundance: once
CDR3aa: CASSEQVDRTDTQYF
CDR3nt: TGTGCCAGCAGTGAACAGGTAGACCGGACAGATACGCAGTATTTT

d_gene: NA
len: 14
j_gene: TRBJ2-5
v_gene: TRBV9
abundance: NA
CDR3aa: CASSHPGRQETQYF
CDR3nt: TGTGCCAGCAGCCATCCGGGACGCCAAGAGACCCAGTACTTC

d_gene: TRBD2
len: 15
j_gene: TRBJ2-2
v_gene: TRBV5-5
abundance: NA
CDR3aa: CASTTLAGHTGELFF
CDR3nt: TGTGCCAGCACCACATTAGCGGGACACACCGGGGAGCTGTTTTTT